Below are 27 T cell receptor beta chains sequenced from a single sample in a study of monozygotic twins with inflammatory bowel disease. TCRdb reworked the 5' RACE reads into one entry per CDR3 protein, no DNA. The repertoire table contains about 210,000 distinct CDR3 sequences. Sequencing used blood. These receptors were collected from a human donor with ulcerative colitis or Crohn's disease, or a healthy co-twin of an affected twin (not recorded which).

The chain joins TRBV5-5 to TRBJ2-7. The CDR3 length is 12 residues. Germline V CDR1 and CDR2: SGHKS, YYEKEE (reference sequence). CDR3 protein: CASSRTMDEQYF.

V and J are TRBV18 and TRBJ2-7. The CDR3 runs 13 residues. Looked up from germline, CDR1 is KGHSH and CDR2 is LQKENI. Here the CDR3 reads CASSPGNTYEQYF.

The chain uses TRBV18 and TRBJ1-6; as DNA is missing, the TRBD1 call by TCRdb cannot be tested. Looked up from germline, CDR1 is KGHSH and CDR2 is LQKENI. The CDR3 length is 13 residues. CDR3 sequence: CASSPQGNSPLHF.

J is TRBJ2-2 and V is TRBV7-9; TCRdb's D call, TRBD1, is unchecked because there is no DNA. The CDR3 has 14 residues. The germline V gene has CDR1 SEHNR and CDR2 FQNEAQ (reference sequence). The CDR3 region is CASSFDRNTGELFF.

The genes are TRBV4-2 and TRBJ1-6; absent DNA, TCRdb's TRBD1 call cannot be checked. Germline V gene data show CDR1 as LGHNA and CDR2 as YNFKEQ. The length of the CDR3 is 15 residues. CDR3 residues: CASSQDPGVNSPLHF.

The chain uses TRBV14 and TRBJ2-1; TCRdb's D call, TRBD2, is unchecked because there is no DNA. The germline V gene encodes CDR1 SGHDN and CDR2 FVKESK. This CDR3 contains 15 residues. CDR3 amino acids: CASSPTSGGNNEQFF.

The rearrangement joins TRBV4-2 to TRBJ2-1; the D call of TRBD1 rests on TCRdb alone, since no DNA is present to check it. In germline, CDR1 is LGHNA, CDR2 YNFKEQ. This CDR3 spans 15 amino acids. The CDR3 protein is CASSQDRTGVDEQFF.

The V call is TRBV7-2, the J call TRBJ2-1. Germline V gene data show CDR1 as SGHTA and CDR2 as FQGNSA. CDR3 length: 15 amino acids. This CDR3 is CASSLVGGSWNEQFF.

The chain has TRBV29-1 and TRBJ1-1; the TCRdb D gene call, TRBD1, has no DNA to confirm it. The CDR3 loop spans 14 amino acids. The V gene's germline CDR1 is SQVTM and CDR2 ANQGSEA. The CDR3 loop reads CSVQMDRPNTEAFF.

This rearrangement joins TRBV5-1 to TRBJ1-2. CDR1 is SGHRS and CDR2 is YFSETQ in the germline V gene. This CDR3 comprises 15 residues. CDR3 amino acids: CASSLEGNSNYGYTF.

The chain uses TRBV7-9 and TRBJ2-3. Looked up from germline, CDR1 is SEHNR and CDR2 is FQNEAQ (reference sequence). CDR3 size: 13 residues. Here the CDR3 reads CASSLGAVNTQYF.

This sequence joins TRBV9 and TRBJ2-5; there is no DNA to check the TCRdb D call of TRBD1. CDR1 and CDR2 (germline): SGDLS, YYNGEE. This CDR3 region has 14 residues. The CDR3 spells CASSARGVGETQYF. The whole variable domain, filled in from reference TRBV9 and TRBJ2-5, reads DSGVTQTPKHLITATGQRVTLRCSPRSGDLSVYWYQQSLDQGLQFLIQYYNGEERAKGNILERFSAQQFPDLHSELNLSSLELGDSALYFCASSARGVGETQYFGPGTRLLVL.

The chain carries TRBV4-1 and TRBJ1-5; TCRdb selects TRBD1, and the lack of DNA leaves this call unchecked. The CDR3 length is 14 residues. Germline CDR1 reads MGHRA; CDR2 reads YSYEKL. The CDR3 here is CASSLDRERQPQHF.

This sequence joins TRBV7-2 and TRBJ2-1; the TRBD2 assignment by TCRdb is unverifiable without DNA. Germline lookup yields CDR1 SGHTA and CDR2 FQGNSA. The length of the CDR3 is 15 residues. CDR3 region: CASARGAGGGNEQFF.

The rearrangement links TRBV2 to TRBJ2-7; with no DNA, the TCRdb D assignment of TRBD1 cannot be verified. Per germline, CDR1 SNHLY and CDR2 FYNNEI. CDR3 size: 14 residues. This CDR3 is CASLPGTLSLEQYF.

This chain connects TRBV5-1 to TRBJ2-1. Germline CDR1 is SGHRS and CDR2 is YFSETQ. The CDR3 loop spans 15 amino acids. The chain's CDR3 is CASSLGTSSKGEQFF.

CDR3: CASSVYWTSGRTEQFF. The J gene is TRBJ2-1, the V gene TRBV9; the D call of TRBD2 rests on TCRdb alone, since no DNA is present to check it. CDR3 length: 16 amino acids. From germline, CDR1 is SGDLS and CDR2 YYNGEE.

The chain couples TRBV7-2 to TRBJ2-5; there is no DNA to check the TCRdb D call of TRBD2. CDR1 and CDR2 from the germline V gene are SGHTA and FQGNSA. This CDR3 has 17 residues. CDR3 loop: CASSLSGPALGQETQYF.

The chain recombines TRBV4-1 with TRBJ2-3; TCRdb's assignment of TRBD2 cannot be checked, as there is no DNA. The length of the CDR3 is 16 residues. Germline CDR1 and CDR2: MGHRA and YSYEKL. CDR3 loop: CASSQAEASSTDTQYF.

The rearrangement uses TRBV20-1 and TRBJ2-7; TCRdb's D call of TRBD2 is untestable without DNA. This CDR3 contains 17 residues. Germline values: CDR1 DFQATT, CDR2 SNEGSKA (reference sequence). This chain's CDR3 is CSARDGTSGSRSYEQYF.

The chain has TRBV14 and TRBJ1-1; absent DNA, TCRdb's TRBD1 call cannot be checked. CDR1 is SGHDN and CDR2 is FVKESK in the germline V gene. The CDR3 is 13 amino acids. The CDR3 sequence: CATGVGMNTEAFF.

The CDR3 protein is CSASPLGTDTQYF. The V gene is TRBV20-1, the J gene TRBJ2-3; without DNA, the TCRdb call of TRBD1 cannot be checked. This CDR3 region has 13 residues. Germline CDR1 reads DFQATT; CDR2 reads SNEGSKA (reference sequence).

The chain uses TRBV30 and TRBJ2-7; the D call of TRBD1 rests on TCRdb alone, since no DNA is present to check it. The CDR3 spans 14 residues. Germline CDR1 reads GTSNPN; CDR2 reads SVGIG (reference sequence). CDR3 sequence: CAWSPGRRRHEQYF.

CDR3 in amino acids: CASSLGRANEKLFF. The chain combines TRBV12-3 or TRBV12-4 with TRBJ1-4. The CDR3 has 14 residues.

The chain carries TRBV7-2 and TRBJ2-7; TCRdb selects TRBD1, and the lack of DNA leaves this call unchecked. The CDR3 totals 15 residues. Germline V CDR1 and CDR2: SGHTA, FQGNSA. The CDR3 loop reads CASSFGTGVSYEQYF.

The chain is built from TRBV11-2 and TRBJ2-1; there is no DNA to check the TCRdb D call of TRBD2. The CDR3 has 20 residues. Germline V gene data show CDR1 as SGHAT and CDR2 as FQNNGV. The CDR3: CASSLGLAGGSSSSYNEQFF.

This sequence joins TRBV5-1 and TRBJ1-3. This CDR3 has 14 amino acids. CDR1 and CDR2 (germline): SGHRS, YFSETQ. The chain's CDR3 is CASSGDSSGNTIYF.